This TCR beta chain was sequenced for a study of T cells after yellow fever vaccination. The TCR cDNA carried a universal primer site and UMIs from 5'RACE template switching. MiXCR, applied by TCRdb to the 5' RACE reads, yields one record per CDR3 protein. Of approximately 610,000 distinct CDR3 sequences listed, less than 20% were seen once; the top ten hold approximately 15%. A remark on this clonotype: What it recognizes is unknown.

Whole-study findings and limits: Repertoires sorted by FACS could include abundant clonotypes that are contaminants from the bulk population. A weaker secondary response peaked on day 5, the primary on day 15. Subsequent to the booster, the majority of primary-vaccination clones reappeared (under 98% CD4, approximately 85% CD8).

The CDR3 is 11 residues long. The V end lost 6 bases, the J end lost 9 bases, and 11 bases lay between the germline ends. CDR1 and CDR2 from the germline V gene are WSHSY and SAAADI. V usage is TRBV10-2 and J usage is TRBJ2-5, with D perhaps given as TRBD1 or TRBD2 (5 bases each). This specimen was PBMCs, taken roughly 5 days after the first yellow fever vaccination. This clonotype was obtained from a man younger than 30 who received the YFV17D yellow fever vaccine. Here the CDR3 reads CASSVGDPQYF. The DNA for the CDR3 is TGCGCCAGCAGCGTAGGGGACCCCCAGTACTTC.